This T cell receptor beta chain was captured by sequencing in a study of blood T cell repertoires in COVID-19. Germline-derived CDR1 and CDR2 are MNHNS and SASEGT. The CDR3 contains 14 residues. V lost 3 bases, J lost 4 bases, and 4 bases stayed unmatched. Data came from immunoSEQ multiplex PCR; TCRdb stores just in-frame clones and leaves some out. This table has just over 300,000 clones, around 89% appearing once. Ages ranged from roughly 18 to 100 years, with residence in 24 US areas. V usage is TRBV6-1 and J usage is TRBJ1-2; 8 bases match TRBD1. The sequence was obtained from a woman younger than 35 with acute COVID-19. The sequenced sample consisted of PBMCs or T cells enriched from blood (not recorded which). The CDR3 DNA is TGTGCCAGCAGTGAGTTCGGACAGGGCTATGGCTACACCTTC. This encodes CASSEFGQGYGYTF.